Following are 14 T cell receptor beta chains from one sample sequenced in a study of T cell repertoires in cytomegalovirus infection. Using its own MiXCR run on the reads, TCRdb lists one record per CDR3 protein. The sample records 8,000 or so distinct CDR3 sequences, less than 70% being singletons. Their recognized antigens are unknown. Sample: PBMCs, sequenced either directly or after in vitro stimulation (not recorded which). These receptor sequences come from a human donor in good health (CMV status not recorded). Some clones in this sample may be carry-over from other donors' samples.

The genes are TRBV25-1 and TRBJ2-7, with D unclear. Looked up from germline, CDR1 is MGHDK and CDR2 is SYGVNS. The CDR3 has 15 residues. V lost 6 bases, J lost 2 bases, and 17 bases lay in between. CDR3 region: CASSPLDAMTYEQYF. The CDR3 nucleotides read TGTGCCAGCAGCCCTCTAGACGCGATGACCTACGAGCAGTACTTC.

The chain carries TRBV5-1 and TRBJ2-3; 7 nucleotides match TRBD2. The V and J ends lost 2 bases and 5 bases, in that order; junction bases with no gene match: 5. The CDR3 extends over 14 amino acids. Per germline, CDR1 SGHRS and CDR2 YFSETQ. DNA for the CDR3: TGCGCCAGCAGCTTTCTTACGGGAGGAGATACGCAGTATTTT. This gives the protein CASSFLTGGDTQYF.

The V call is TRBV29-1, the J call TRBJ2-7; the match to TRBD1 covers 9 bases. J lost 3 bases, V lost 0 bases, and 6 bases had no gene match. This CDR3 comprises 15 residues. CDR1 SQVTM and CDR2 ANQGSEA come from the germline V gene. The CDR3 spells CSVEETGGPDYEQYF. CDR3 sequence (DNA): TGCAGCGTTGAAGAAACAGGGGGCCCTGACTACGAGCAGTACTTC.

CDR3 loop: CAISESMKGYEQYF. The CDR3 coding sequence is TGTGCCATCAGTGAGTCGATGAAGGGCTACGAGCAGTACTTC. The chain joins TRBV10-3 to TRBJ2-7, with D hard to call. V lost 0 bases, J lost 3 bases, and 9 bases lay in between. The germline gives CDR1 ENHRY, CDR2 SYGVKD. CDR3 length: 14 residues.

The chain is built from TRBV27 and TRBJ2-7, with D tentatively TRBD2 (6 bases). There are 14 residues in the CDR3. V lost 7 bases and J 3 bases, leaving 16 bases between the germline ends. Germline-derived CDR1 and CDR2 are MNHEY and SMNVEV (reference sequence). CDR3 in DNA: TGTGCCAGCATTATTACGGAGGGAGGCTACGAGCAGTACTTC. Protein product: CASIITEGGYEQYF.

For this clonotype: The CDR3 does not close with the conserved phenylalanine or tryptophan, likely indicating a read error. This chain connects TRBV19 to TRBJ2-3; D may be TRBD1 (6 bases). V gave up 6 bases and J gave up 6 bases, with 28 bases separating them. The CDR3 length is 18 residues. Germline V gives CDR1 LNHDA, CDR2 SQIVND (reference sequence). The CDR3 nucleotides read TGTGCCAGTAGAATGGACGGTCTAGGGGGTCTTAACACCGATACGCAGTATTGT. Protein: CASRMDGLGGLNTDTQYC.

DNA of the CDR3: TGTGCCAGCAGTTGCGCTAAGCGGAATCAGCCCCAGCATTTT. Its protein product is CASSCAKRNQPQHF. The V call is TRBV12-3 or TRBV12-4, the J call TRBJ1-5, with unresolved D. The CDR3 length is 14 residues. Trimming left V 4 bases short and J 4 bases short, with 11 bases between.

With respect to this clonotype: One junction end does not reproduce the germline sequence, and a read error may be involved. The V call is TRBV7-9, the J call TRBJ2-1, with D possibly matching TRBD2 (5 bases). Germline CDR1 is SEHNR and CDR2 is FQNEAQ (reference sequence). The CDR3 runs 16 residues. In nucleotides, the CDR3 is TGTGCAAGCAGCTTAATCGGGGTCAGCGCCTACAATGATCAGTTCTTC. Protein product: CASSLIGVSAYNDQFF. The full variable domain, its missing parts supplied by reference TRBV7-9 and TRBJ2-1, is DTGVSQNPRHKITKRGQNVTFRCDPISEHNRLYWYRQTLGQGPEFLTYFQNEAQLEKSRLLSDRFSAERPKGSFSTLEIQRTEQGDSAMYLCASSLIGVSAYNDQFFGPGTRLTVL.

This sequence joins TRBV4-2 and TRBJ1-4; possibly TRBD1 for D (6 bases). This CDR3 region has 18 residues. Per germline, CDR1 LGHNA and CDR2 YNFKEQ. Trimming removed 3 bases from V and 0 bases from J, with 17 bases in between. CDR3 DNA sequence: TGTGCCAGCAGCCAGGGACACCTCCACTTTGCAACTAATGAAAAACTGTTTTTT. Its protein product is CASSQGHLHFATNEKLFF.

The chain is built from TRBV7-3 and TRBJ1-1, with D possibly being TRBD1 (5 bases). CDR3 length: 15 amino acids. V was pared by 5 bases and J by 0 bases, with 13 bases between. Germline CDR1 is SGHTA and CDR2 is FQGTGA. CDR3: CASSRGRRLNTEAFF. Here the CDR3 DNA reads TGTGCCAGCAGCCGGGGCCGACGCCTGAACACTGAAGCTTTCTTT. The whole variable domain, remainder taken from reference TRBV7-3 and TRBJ1-1, is GAGVSQTPSNKVTEKGKYVELRCDPISGHTALYWYRQSLGQGPEFLIYFQGTGAADDSGLPNDRFFAVRPEGSVSTLKIQRTERGDSAVYLCASSRGRRLNTEAFFGQGTRLTVV.

In the case of this clonotype: At one end, the junction sequence differs from germline, possibly due to a read error. The genes are TRBV7-2 and TRBJ2-2; D possibly corresponds to TRBD2 (5 bases). Looked up from germline, CDR1 is SGHTA and CDR2 is FQGNSA. CDR3 length equals 13 residues. The CDR3 coding sequence is TGTGCCAGAAAGGAGCGGAACACCGGGGAGCGGTTTTTT. Translation: CARKERNTGERFF.

On this clonotype itself: The junction departs from the called germline gene at one end, perhaps through a read error. This chain connects TRBV19 to TRBJ1-5, with TRBD1 matching over 8 bases. Looked up from germline, CDR1 is LNHDA and CDR2 is SQIVND (reference sequence). The CDR3 spans 19 residues. The CDR3 region is CSSSSIYTGTGEENQPKHF. The CDR3 region has the DNA TGTTCCAGTAGTTCAATCTATACCGGGACAGGTGAAGAAAATCAGCCCAAGCATTTT.

Regarding this clonotype: Because it lacks the conserved phenylalanine or tryptophan at the end, this CDR3 is likely a read error. The DNA is left out, because the CDR3 cannot be placed on it with certainty; the CDR3 is given as TCRdb lists it. CDR3 region: CASSYMGTESNQPQRC. The V and J genes are TRBV12-3 or TRBV12-4 and TRBJ1-5; whether TRBD1, the table's D call, matches the DNA was not checked. The CDR3 sequence runs 16 residues, both termini included.

As regards this clonotype: The CDR3 carries no conserved terminal phenylalanine or tryptophan, so it likely arises from a read error. The V call is TRBV7-8, the J call TRBJ2-7; D may be TRBD1 (6 bases). Germline V gives CDR1 SGHVS, CDR2 FQNEAQ. V was cut by 4 bases and J by 5 bases, with 15 bases left in between. This CDR3 comprises 14 residues. CDR3 bases: TGTGCCAGCAGCTGGGACAACTCTGGCGACGAGCAGTACTTA. The encoded protein is CASSWDNSGDEQYL.